These T cell receptor beta chains were read from a single sample in a study of blood T cell repertoires in COVID-19. Clones were read by immunoSEQ multiplex PCR, and TCRdb kept only the in-frame ones, dropping some. The sample includes about 200,000 clones, around 94% of them seen just once. The sample taken for sequencing was peripheral blood. The receptors shown here come from a man aged 30-40 years with COVID-19, enrolled during active disease. The CDR3 runs from the conserved cysteine through the conserved F or W. A D gene is named only where the DNA matches it firmly. A clone size is listed for some rows: how often the clone was seen (once, few, many), or a class if it is expanded.

16	TRBV9	once	TRBJ2-3	TRBD2	CASSTYGGAGTDTQYF	TGTGCCAGCAGCACCTACGGGGGGGCGGGCACAGATACGCAGTATTTT
13	TRBV6-1	.	TRBJ1-2	.	CASSEAGALGYTF	TGTGCCAGCAGTGAAGCGGGAGCGTTGGGCTACACCTTC
12	TRBV5-6	once	TRBJ1-2	.	CASSFRVSGYTF	TGTGCCAGCAGCTTCCGGGTAAGTGGCTACACCTTC
15	TRBV5-1	once	TRBJ1-1	.	CASSLFGGPGTEAFF	TGCGCCAGCAGCTTGTTTGGGGGCCCGGGGACTGAAGCTTTCTTT
15	TRBV7-9	.	TRBJ2-1	TRBD2	CASSASGGAYNEQFF	TGTGCCAGCAGCGCCAGCGGGGGTGCCTACAATGAGCAGTTCTTC
13	TRBV7-9	.	TRBJ1-1	TRBD1	CASSSTGTSEAFF	TGTGCCAGCAGCTCGACAGGGACTTCTGAAGCTTTCTTT
13	TRBV5-5	.	TRBJ1-2	.	CASSLQGPGGYTF	TGTGCCAGCAGCTTGCAGGGGCCGGGCGGCTACACCTTC
15	TRBV5-6	.	TRBJ1-6	TRBD1	CASSSPTGEASPLHF	TGTGCCAGCAGCTCTCCGACAGGGGAGGCGTCACCCCTCCACTTT
14	TRBV28	.	TRBJ2-2	.	CASRADSHTGELFF	TGTGCCAGCAGGGCCGACAGCCACACCGGGGAGCTGTTTTTT
14	TRBV9	.	TRBJ2-3	.	CASSVGSVTDTQYF	TGTGCCAGCAGCGTAGGTTCAGTAACAGATACGCAGTATTTT
17	TRBV28	.	TRBJ1-6	TRBD1	CASSSPQGTSYNSPLHF	TGTGCCAGCAGTTCCCCACAGGGGACGTCCTATAATTCACCCCTCCACTTT
13	TRBV2	.	TRBJ1-1	TRBD1	CASRTTGETEAFF	TGTGCCAGCAGGACGACAGGGGAGACTGAAGCTTTCTTT